The rows below give T cell receptor beta chains drawn from one sample of a study of blood T cell repertoires in COVID-19. The method was immunoSEQ multiplex PCR; TCRdb's version includes in-frame clones alone and lacks a portion of them. The sample records some 62,000 clones, around 87% being singletons. The sample comprised peripheral blood. All receptors derive from a woman aged 55 to 70 with COVID-19, enrolled during active disease. The CDR3 runs from the conserved cysteine through the conserved F or W. A D gene is named only where the DNA matches it firmly. Expanded clones get a size class; other rows say once, few or many, or leave the size out.

CDR3nt | CDR3aa | j_gene | abundance | v_gene | d_gene
TGTGCCAGCAGCCGCGACAGAGGTCAGGGGGGCTACACCTTC | CASSRDRGQGGYTF | TRBJ1-2 | few | TRBV14 | .
TGTGCCAGCAGTTACTCTCCGGGAGGCCCCTCGGGGAAGCAGTTCTTC | CASSYSPGGPSGKQFF | TRBJ2-1 | . | TRBV6-6 | TRBD2
TGTGCCAGCAGCTTAGGACAGGGCTATGGCTACACCTTC | CASSLGQGYGYTF | TRBJ1-2 | . | TRBV11-3 | TRBD1
TGCAGCGTCGACAGGGGTACTAACTATGGCTACACCTTC | CSVDRGTNYGYTF | TRBJ1-2 | . | TRBV29-1 | TRBD1
TGTGCCAGCAGCTTGCCGGGACAGTTAGCCAAAAACATTCAGTACTTC | CASSLPGQLAKNIQYF | TRBJ2-4 | . | TRBV5-4 | TRBD1
TGTGCCTGGAGTGTAACCGGTGGAGACCTACGAGCTTTCTTT | CAWSVTGGDLRAFF | TRBJ1-1 | . | TRBV30 | .
TGCGCCAGCAGCTATAGGACTAGCGGGCAACTGAACAATGAGCAGTTCTTC | CASSYRTSGQLNNEQFF | TRBJ2-1 | . | TRBV5-1 | TRBD2
TGTGCCAGCAGCTTGGGGGGAAACAATGAAAAACTGTTTTTT | CASSLGGNNEKLFF | TRBJ1-4 | . | TRBV7-9 | .
TGCGCCAGCAGCCAAGATGCGCAGGGGGCGCGCGAGCAGTACTTC | CASSQDAQGAREQYF | TRBJ2-7 | . | TRBV4-1 | TRBD1
TGTGCCAGTAGGCCTTTGCGACAGGCAACTAATGAAAAACTGTTTTTT | CASRPLRQATNEKLFF | TRBJ1-4 | . | TRBV19 | .
TGTGCCTGGAGTCTTTCCCGCAGTGTTTCTGAAGCTTTCTTT | CAWSLSRSVSEAFF | TRBJ1-1 | . | TRBV30 | .
TGCGCCAGCAGCTTGGCCACTAGCGGGGGGAATGAGCAGTTCTTC | CASSLATSGGNEQFF | TRBJ2-1 | . | TRBV5-1 | TRBD2
TGTGCCAGCAGCTTACCCCGAGAGGGCGGTAATTCACCCCTCCACTTT | CASSLPREGGNSPLHF | TRBJ1-6 | . | TRBV13 | .
TGCGCCAGCAGCCAAGGTCAGGGGTTCTCCACCGGGGAGCTGTTTTTT | CASSQGQGFSTGELFF | TRBJ2-2 | . | TRBV4-3 | .
TGCAGTGCTAGTTGGGGACAGGGTGTAGGCTATGGCTACACCTTC | CSASWGQGVGYGYTF | TRBJ1-2 | once | TRBV20-1 | TRBD1
TGTGCCAGCAGCTTACTAGGCGGGAGTACCCACGAGCAGTACTTC | CASSLLGGSTHEQYF | TRBJ2-7 | . | TRBV11-1 | TRBD2
TGTGCCAGCAGCGAAAAGACTAGCGCGAGCACAGATACGCAGTATTTT | CASSEKTSASTDTQYF | TRBJ2-3 | once | TRBV13 | TRBD2
TGTGCCAGCAGTCCCCTCCAGGGGAGAGCTTTCTTT | CASSPLQGRAFF | TRBJ1-1 | . | TRBV27 | .
TGTGCCAGCTCACCCCCCTCCTACCAGGGAGGCTACACCTTC | CASSPPSYQGGYTF | TRBJ1-2 | few | TRBV18 | .
TGTGCCACCGCGGAAGGGGGCAACACTGAAGCTTTCTTT | CATAEGGNTEAFF | TRBJ1-1 | . | TRBV24-1 | TRBD1
TGTGCCATCAGTGCAGGACAGGGAACAAATCAGCCCCAGCATTTT | CAISAGQGTNQPQHF | TRBJ1-5 | . | TRBV10-3 | TRBD1
TGTGCCACCAGCAGAGAGGCGGGACAGCGATACACCGGGGAGCTGTTTTTT | CATSREAGQRYTGELFF | TRBJ2-2 | once | TRBV15 | .
TGTGCCAGCAGTTTTGGGGGGGAGCAGTTCTTC | CASSFGGEQFF | TRBJ2-1 | . | TRBV27 | .
TGTGCCAGCAGCCTAAGCGGGCCCTCCTACAATGAGCAGTTCTTC | CASSLSGPSYNEQFF | TRBJ2-1 | . | TRBV7-8 | .
TGTGCCAGCAGCTTACTAGCGGGGAGCTACAATGAGCAGTTCTTC | CASSLLAGSYNEQFF | TRBJ2-1 | . | TRBV6-6 | TRBD2
TGTGCCAGCATCGATAGGACAGGGGAACTCATGAACACTGAAGCTTTCTTT | CASIDRTGELMNTEAFF | TRBJ1-1 | . | TRBV28 | TRBD1
TGCAGCGTTGAAGGAACTAGCGGCACCCACTACAATGAGCAGTTCTTC | CSVEGTSGTHYNEQFF | TRBJ2-1 | . | TRBV29-1 | TRBD2
TGTGCCAGCAGCTTAATCGGAGGGTCGGGGGAGCTGTTTTTT | CASSLIGGSGELFF | TRBJ2-2 | once | TRBV7-2 | .
TGTGCCAGCAGCCTCCGACAGGGGCATATTGTCCGTCCCCAGCATTTT | CASSLRQGHIVRPQHF | TRBJ1-5 | . | TRBV6-6 | TRBD1
TGTGCCAGCAGCCAAGCCGGACAGGGCCTCAATCAGCCCCAGCATTTT | CASSQAGQGLNQPQHF | TRBJ1-5 | few | TRBV14 | TRBD1
TGTGCCAGCAGCGTAGGACAGGGTAGGCACAATGAGCAGTTCTTC | CASSVGQGRHNEQFF | TRBJ2-1 | . | TRBV9 | TRBD1
TGTGCCAGCAGCACCTCGACTCCCTCGTACGAGCAGTACTTC | CASSTSTPSYEQYF | TRBJ2-7 | . | TRBV7-2 | .
TGCGCCAGCAGCCAGCCCAGGGACAGGGATTACGGTGGCTACACCTTC | CASSQPRDRDYGGYTF | TRBJ1-2 | . | TRBV4-1 | TRBD1
TGCGCCAGCAGCCAATCCCGGACTAGCGGGAGGGCGGGCACCGGGGAGCTGTTTTTT | CASSQSRTSGRAGTGELFF | TRBJ2-2 | . | TRBV4-1 | TRBD2
TGCGCCAGCAGCCAAGCCCCCCGACTGTACAATGAGCAGTTCTTC | CASSQAPRLYNEQFF | TRBJ2-1 | . | TRBV4-3 | .
TGTGCCAGTAGTATGGGGACAGGATCCTACGAGCAGTACTTC | CASSMGTGSYEQYF | TRBJ2-7 | . | TRBV19 | TRBD1
TGTGCCAGTAGTATAGACGTGACTAACTCTGGAAACACCATATATTTT | CASSIDVTNSGNTIYF | TRBJ1-3 | . | TRBV19 | .
TGTGCCAGCAGCTTAGTACGCGGGAGCTCCTACGAGCAGTACTTC | CASSLVRGSSYEQYF | TRBJ2-7 | . | TRBV7-8 | TRBD2
TGTGCCACCAGTCCGGGTTTCAATCAGCCCCAGCATTTT | CATSPGFNQPQHF | TRBJ1-5 | . | TRBV24-1 | .
TGTGCCAGCAGTGACACGTTGGACAGGGGTGGCTACACCTTC | CASSDTLDRGGYTF | TRBJ1-2 | once | TRBV6-4 | TRBD1
TGTGCCAGCAGTGTACAAGATACAGATACGCAGTATTTT | CASSVQDTDTQYF | TRBJ2-3 | few | TRBV25-1 | .
TGTGCCAGCAGTTACACGACAGGGTTGTACACTGAAGCTTTCTTT | CASSYTTGLYTEAFF | TRBJ1-1 | . | TRBV6-6 | TRBD1
TGTGCCACCAGTGCCTGGCGGGACGGGGCCTACGAGCAGTACTTC | CATSAWRDGAYEQYF | TRBJ2-7 | . | TRBV24-1 | .
TGTGCCAGCAGCCTTTACCAAGAGACCCAGTACTTC | CASSLYQETQYF | TRBJ2-5 | . | TRBV6-5 | .
TGTGCCAGCAGCTTAGGCCTAAGCTCCTACAATGAGCAGTTCTTC | CASSLGLSSYNEQFF | TRBJ2-1 | . | TRBV11-3 | .
TGTGCCATCAGTGAGTCGATCGAGAGGAGTGGCTACACCTTC | CAISESIERSGYTF | TRBJ1-2 | . | TRBV10-3 | .
TGTGCCAGCAGTTTCGGAGGGAACGAGCAGTACTTC | CASSFGGNEQYF | TRBJ2-7 | . | TRBV12-3/TRBV12-4 | .
TGTGCCAGCAGACCCCGGGGGGTCAGTTCCTACGAGCAGTACTTC | CASRPRGVSSYEQYF | TRBJ2-7 | . | TRBV28 | TRBD2